The T cell receptor beta chain described here comes from a study of identical twins. TCRdb fed the 5' RACE reads into MiXCR, producing one record per CDR3 protein. The sample includes about 520,000 distinct CDR3 sequences, approximately 22% seen only once; the top ten take 0.91%. In this sample, this clonotype turned up a few times. Per germline, CDR1 SGHRS and CDR2 YFSETQ. This CDR3 region has 13 residues. Trimming cost V 2 bases and J 2 bases, with 8 bases left between them. The same data also contributed to another study, on T cells expressing NK-cell markers.

This clonotype was sampled from a woman aged 18-35 years in good health. The chain recombines TRBV5-1 with TRBJ2-7, with D perhaps matching TRBD1 (6 bases). The sample was CD4+ T cells sorted from blood. CDR3 DNA sequence: TGCGCCAGCAGCTTCCGGACAGCCTACGAGCAGTACTTC. Translated: CASSFRTAYEQYF.